The rows below give T cell receptor beta chains drawn from one sample of a study of blood T cell repertoires in COVID-19. This table comes from immunoSEQ multiplex PCR, and its TCRdb copy is limited to in-frame clones, with some not included. The repertoire includes 150,000 to 200,000 clones, around nine tenths of them detected once, and 0.7% to 0.9% sits in the top ten. The source material was PBMCs or T cells enriched from blood (not recorded which). The receptors stem from a woman aged 18-29 years who had recovered from COVID-19. Each CDR3 is given with its conserved first and last residue. The order of the fields is clone size, V gene, D gene, J gene, CDR3 protein, CDR3 DNA. The D gene is left open where the match is weak. Only part of the rows carry a size: once, few, many, or a class if the clone is expanded.

-	TRBV28	-	TRBJ1-5	CASSIIKYPGHSNQPQHF	TGTGCCAGCAGTATAATCAAATATCCCGGACACAGCAATCAGCCCCAGCATTTT
-	TRBV7-3	-	TRBJ2-2	CASSLVAGTANTGELFF	TGTGCCAGCAGCTTAGTAGCGGGGACAGCGAACACCGGGGAGCTGTTTTTT
-	TRBV7-8	TRBD2	TRBJ2-1	CASSLRFSGGRRYNEQFF	TGTGCCAGCAGCTTAAGGTTTAGCGGCGGGAGGAGGTACAATGAGCAGTTCTTC
-	TRBV6-2/TRBV6-3	-	TRBJ1-2	CASSPPSEYLNYGYTF	TGTGCCAGCAGCCCCCCCAGTGAATACCTTAACTATGGCTACACCTTC
-	TRBV18	-	TRBJ1-4	CASSPPGVATNEKLFF	TGTGCCAGCTCACCACCCGGGGTTGCAACTAATGAAAAACTGTTTTTT
-	TRBV29-1	TRBD2	TRBJ2-1	CSVQGLAGENNEQFF	TGCAGCGTCCAAGGACTAGCGGGAGAAAACAATGAGCAGTTCTTC
-	TRBV2	TRBD2	TRBJ2-5	CARGLGGVQETQYF	TGTGCCAGAGGACTTGGGGGGGTCCAAGAGACCCAGTACTTC
-	TRBV4-1	TRBD2	TRBJ2-1	CASSQERDYNEQFF	TGCGCCAGCAGCCAGGAGCGGGACTACAATGAGCAGTTCTTC
-	TRBV5-8	-	TRBJ2-1	CASSFRGASYNEQFF	TGTGCCAGCAGCTTCAGGGGGGCGTCTTACAATGAGCAGTTCTTC
-	TRBV5-6	-	TRBJ2-5	CASRPGDSQETQYF	TGTGCCAGCAGGCCGGGGGACAGTCAAGAGACCCAGTACTTC
-	TRBV7-3	TRBD2	TRBJ2-1	CASSLGTSGNEQFF	TGTGCCAGCAGCTTAGGGACTAGCGGCAATGAGCAGTTCTTC
-	TRBV4-1	-	TRBJ2-7	CASSQPRAGYEQYF	TGCGCCAGCAGCCAACCCAGGGCAGGATACGAGCAGTACTTC
-	TRBV28	TRBD2	TRBJ2-5	CASSLRTSGFQETQYF	TGTGCCAGCAGCCTGCGGACTAGCGGATTCCAAGAGACCCAGTACTTC
-	TRBV2	TRBD1	TRBJ1-2	CASSPDRGYGYTF	TGTGCCAGCAGTCCTGACAGGGGCTATGGCTACACCTTC
-	TRBV7-9	-	TRBJ1-1	CASSLSGWTDEAFF	TGTGCCAGCAGCTTATCCGGTTGGACAGACGAAGCTTTCTTT
-	TRBV19	-	TRBJ2-4	CASSTGQMDIQYF	TGTGCCAGTAGTACGGGACAAATGGACATTCAGTACTTC
-	TRBV28	TRBD1	TRBJ1-1	CASSTPDRVRAFF	TGTGCCAGCAGTACCCCGGACAGGGTTAGAGCTTTCTTT
-	TRBV29-1	-	TRBJ2-7	CSVGAEHEQYF	TGCAGCGTGGGGGCAGAACACGAGCAGTACTTC
-	TRBV6-2/TRBV6-3	-	TRBJ2-3	CASSSRGESTDTQYF	TGTGCCAGCAGTTCCCGCGGGGAAAGCACAGATACGCAGTATTTT
-	TRBV30	TRBD1	TRBJ2-1	CAWRMGQLYSYNEQFF	TGTGCCTGGAGAATGGGACAGCTCTATTCCTACAATGAGCAGTTCTTC
-	TRBV5-1	-	TRBJ2-2	CASSWEVGELFF	TGCGCCAGCAGTTGGGAGGTCGGGGAGCTGTTTTTT
-	TRBV28	TRBD2	TRBJ2-7	CAIRGEGYEQYF	TGTGCCATTCGGGGGGAGGGGTACGAGCAGTACTTC
once	TRBV5-1	TRBD1	TRBJ2-2	CASSSPRQGYTGELFF	TGCGCCAGCAGCTCGCCGAGACAGGGGTACACCGGGGAGCTGTTTTTT
-	TRBV5-6	-	TRBJ1-4	CASSLQFNEKLFF	TGTGCCAGCAGCTTACAGTTTAATGAAAAACTGTTTTTT
-	TRBV28	TRBD2	TRBJ2-7	CASSLTGTSGTYEQYF	TGTGCCAGCAGTTTGACCGGGACTAGCGGTACCTACGAGCAGTACTTC
-	TRBV10-3	TRBD1	TRBJ2-7	CAVQGIQASEQYF	TGTGCCGTACAGGGGATTCAGGCTTCCGAGCAGTACTTC
-	TRBV5-1	-	TRBJ1-1	CASSNKGVLRTEAFF	TGCGCCAGCAGCAACAAAGGGGTATTGAGGACTGAAGCTTTCTTT
-	TRBV15	TRBD2	TRBJ2-7	CATSRDLAGVQSYEQYF	TGTGCCACCAGCAGAGACTTAGCGGGAGTGCAATCCTACGAGCAGTACTTC
-	TRBV5-4	TRBD2	TRBJ2-5	CASTRGPTTSGQETQYF	TGTGCCAGCACCCGGGGTCCCACAACTAGCGGCCAAGAGACCCAGTACTTC
once	TRBV5-4	-	TRBJ1-2	CASSLVGRGKLDGYTF	TGTGCCAGCAGCTTGGTGGGCAGGGGTAAATTGGATGGCTACACCTTC
-	TRBV7-9	TRBD1	TRBJ1-2	CASSPTGTGVFGYGYTF	TGTGCCAGCAGCCCGACCGGGACAGGGGTCTTCGGCTATGGCTACACCTTC